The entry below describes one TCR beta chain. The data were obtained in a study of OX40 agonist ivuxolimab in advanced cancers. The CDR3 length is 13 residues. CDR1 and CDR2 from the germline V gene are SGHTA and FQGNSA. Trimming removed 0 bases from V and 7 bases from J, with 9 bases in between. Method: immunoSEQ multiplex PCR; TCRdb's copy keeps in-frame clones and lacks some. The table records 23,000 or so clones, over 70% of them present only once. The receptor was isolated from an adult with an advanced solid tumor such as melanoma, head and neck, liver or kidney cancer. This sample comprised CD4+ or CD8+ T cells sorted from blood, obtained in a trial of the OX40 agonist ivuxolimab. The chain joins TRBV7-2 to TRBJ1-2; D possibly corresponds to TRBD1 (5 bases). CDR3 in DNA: TGTGCCAGCAGCTTAGCGCACGGGGGTGGCTACACCTTC. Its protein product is CASSLAHGGGYTF.